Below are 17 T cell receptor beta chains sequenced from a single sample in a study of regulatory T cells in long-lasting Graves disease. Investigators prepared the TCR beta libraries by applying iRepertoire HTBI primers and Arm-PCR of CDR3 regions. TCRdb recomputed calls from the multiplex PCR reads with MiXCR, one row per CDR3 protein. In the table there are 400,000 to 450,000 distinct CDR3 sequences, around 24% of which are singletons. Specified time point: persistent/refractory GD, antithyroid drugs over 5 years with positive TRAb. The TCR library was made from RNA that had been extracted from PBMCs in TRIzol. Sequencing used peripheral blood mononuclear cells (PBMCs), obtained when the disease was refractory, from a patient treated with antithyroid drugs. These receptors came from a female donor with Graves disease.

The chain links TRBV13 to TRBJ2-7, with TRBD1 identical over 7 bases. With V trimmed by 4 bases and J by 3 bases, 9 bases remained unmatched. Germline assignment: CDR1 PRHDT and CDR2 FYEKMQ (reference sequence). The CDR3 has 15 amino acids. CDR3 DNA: TGTGCCAGCAGCTCATCGACAGGGATCTACTACGAGCAGTACTTC. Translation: CASSSSTGIYYEQYF.

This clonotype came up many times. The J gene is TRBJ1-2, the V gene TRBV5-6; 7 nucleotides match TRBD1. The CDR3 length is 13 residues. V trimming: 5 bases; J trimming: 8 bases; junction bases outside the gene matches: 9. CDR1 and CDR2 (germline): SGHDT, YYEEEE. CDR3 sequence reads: CASRSRGEGGYTF. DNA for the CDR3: TGTGCCAGCAGGTCCAGGGGGGAAGGAGGCTACACCTTC.

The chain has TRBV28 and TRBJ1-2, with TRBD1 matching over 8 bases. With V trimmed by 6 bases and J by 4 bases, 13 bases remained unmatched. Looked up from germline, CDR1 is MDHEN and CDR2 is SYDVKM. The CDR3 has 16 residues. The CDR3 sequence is CASSPLGAGGGYGYTF. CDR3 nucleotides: TGTGCCAGCAGCCCTCTGGGGGCAGGGGGCGGCTATGGCTACACCTTC.

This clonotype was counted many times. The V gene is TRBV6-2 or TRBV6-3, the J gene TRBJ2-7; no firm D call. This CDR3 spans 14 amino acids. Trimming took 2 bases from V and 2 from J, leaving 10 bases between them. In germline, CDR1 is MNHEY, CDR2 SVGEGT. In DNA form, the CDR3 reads TGTGCCAGCAGTTACCGTCCGGGCCCCTACGAGCAGTACTTC. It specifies CASSYRPGPYEQYF.

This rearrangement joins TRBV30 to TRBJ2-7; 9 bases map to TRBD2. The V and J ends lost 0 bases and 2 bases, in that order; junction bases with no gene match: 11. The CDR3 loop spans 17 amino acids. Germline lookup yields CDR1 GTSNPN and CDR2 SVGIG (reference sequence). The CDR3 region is CAWSVGRLAGRAYEQYF. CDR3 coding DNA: TGTGCCTGGAGTGTAGGAAGGCTAGCGGGACGAGCCTACGAGCAGTACTTC.

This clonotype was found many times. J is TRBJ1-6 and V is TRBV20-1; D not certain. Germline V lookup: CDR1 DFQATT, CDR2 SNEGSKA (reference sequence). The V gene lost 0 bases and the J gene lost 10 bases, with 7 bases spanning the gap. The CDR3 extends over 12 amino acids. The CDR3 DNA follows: TGCAGTGCTAGAGATCTGAGATCACCCCTCCACTTT. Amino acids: CSARDLRSPLHF.

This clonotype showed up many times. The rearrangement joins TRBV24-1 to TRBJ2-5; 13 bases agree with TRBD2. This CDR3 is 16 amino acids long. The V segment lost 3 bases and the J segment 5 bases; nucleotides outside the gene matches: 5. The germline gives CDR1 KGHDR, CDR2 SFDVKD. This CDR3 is CATSDQTSGRGETQYF. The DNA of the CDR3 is TGTGCCACCAGTGATCAAACTAGCGGGAGGGGGGAGACCCAGTACTTC.

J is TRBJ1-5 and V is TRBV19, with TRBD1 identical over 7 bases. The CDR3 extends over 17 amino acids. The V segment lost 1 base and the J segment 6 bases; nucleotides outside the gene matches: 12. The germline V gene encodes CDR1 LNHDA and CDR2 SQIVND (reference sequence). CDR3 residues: CASSIAGRGWLGQPQHF. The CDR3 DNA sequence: TGTGCCAGTAGTATAGCCGGCAGGGGGTGGTTAGGTCAGCCCCAGCATTTT.

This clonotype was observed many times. CDR3 nucleotides: TGTGCCAGCAGTTTAACAGGGGCAGGGAGCAATCAGCCCCAGCATTTT. It translates to CASSLTGAGSNQPQHF. The chain has TRBV28 and TRBJ1-5; 7 nucleotides line up with TRBD1. The ends lost 2 bases at V and 1 base at J; junction bases unmatched: 5. The CDR3 has 16 residues. Germline CDR1 reads MDHEN; CDR2 reads SYDVKM.

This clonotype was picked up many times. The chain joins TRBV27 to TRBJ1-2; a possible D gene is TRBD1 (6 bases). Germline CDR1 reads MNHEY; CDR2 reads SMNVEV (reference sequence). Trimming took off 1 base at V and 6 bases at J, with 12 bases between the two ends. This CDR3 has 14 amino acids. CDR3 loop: CASSLFGGANGYTF. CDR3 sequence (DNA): TGTGCCAGCAGTTTATTTGGGGGGGCTAATGGCTACACCTTC.

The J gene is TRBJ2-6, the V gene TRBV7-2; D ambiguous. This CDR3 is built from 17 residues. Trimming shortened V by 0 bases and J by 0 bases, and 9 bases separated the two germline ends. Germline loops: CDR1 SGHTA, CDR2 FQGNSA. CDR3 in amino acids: CASSLAGRLSGANVLTF. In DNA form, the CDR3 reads TGTGCCAGCAGCTTAGCTGGCAGGCTCTCTGGGGCCAACGTCCTGACTTTC. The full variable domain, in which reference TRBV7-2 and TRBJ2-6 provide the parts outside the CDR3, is GAGVSQSPSNKVTEKGKDVELRCDPISGHTALYWYRQSLGQGLEFLIYFQGNSAPDKSGLPSDRFSAERTGGSVSTLTIQRTQQEDSAVYLCASSLAGRLSGANVLTFGAGSRLTVL.

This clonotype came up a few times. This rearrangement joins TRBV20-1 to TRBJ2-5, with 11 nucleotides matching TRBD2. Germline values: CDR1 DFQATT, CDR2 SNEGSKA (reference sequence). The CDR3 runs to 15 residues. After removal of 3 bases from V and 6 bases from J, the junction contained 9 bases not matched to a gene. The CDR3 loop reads CSASGTSGSVKTQYF. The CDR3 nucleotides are TGCAGTGCTAGCGGCACTAGCGGGAGCGTAAAGACCCAGTACTTC.

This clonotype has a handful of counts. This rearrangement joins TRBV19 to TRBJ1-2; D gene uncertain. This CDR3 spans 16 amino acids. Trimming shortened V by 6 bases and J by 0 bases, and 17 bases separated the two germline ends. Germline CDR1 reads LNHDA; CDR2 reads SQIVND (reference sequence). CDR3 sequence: CASRVGLQSANYGYTF. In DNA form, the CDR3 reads TGTGCCAGTAGGGTGGGATTGCAGTCAGCTAACTATGGCTACACCTTC.

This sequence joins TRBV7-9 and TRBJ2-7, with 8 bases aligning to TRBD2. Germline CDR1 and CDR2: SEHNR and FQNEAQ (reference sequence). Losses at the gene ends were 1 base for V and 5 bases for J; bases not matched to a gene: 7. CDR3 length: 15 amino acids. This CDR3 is CASSLGRGLADEQYF. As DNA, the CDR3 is TGTGCCAGCAGCTTAGGCCGTGGACTAGCAGACGAGCAGTACTTC.

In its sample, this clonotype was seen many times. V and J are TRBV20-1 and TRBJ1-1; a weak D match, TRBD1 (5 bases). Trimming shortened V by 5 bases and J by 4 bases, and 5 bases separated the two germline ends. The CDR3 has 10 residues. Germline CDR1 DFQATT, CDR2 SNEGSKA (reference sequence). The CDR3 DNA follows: TGCAGTGCTCAGGGCACTGAAGCTTTCTTT. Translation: CSAQGTEAFF.

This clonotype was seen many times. The CDR3 DNA sequence: TGTGCCAGCAGCTTAGGGAACAGGGCAACTAATGAAAAACTGTTTTTT. It translates to CASSLGNRATNEKLFF. The chain employs TRBV11-2 and TRBJ1-4, with D tentatively TRBD1 (6 bases). Trimming stripped 1 base from V and 0 bases from J, with 9 bases between. Germline CDR1 reads SGHAT; CDR2 reads FQNNGV. The CDR3 is made up of 16 amino acids.

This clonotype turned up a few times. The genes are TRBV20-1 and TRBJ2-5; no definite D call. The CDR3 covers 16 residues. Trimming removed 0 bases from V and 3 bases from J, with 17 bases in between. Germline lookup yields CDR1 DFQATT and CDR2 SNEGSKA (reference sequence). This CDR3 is CSARDTGSQLEETQYF. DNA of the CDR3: TGCAGTGCTAGAGATACTGGGTCGCAGCTAGAAGAGACCCAGTACTTC.